This T cell receptor beta chain emerged from a study of blood T cell repertoires in COVID-19. As for the study in general: PBMCs, B-cell-depleted T cells, or T cells provided the cDNA or gDNA that made up the material.

Germline CDR1 and CDR2: SGHNT and YYREEE (reference sequence). The CDR3 is made up of 12 amino acids. The V and J ends lost 4 bases and 4 bases respectively, with 8 bases between them. TCRdb's copy holds only in-frame clones and misses some; the assay was immunoSEQ multiplex PCR. The data contain about 100,000 clones, 80% to 90% of them singletons. The sequence derives from a woman between 50 and 59 years old who had recovered from COVID-19. The V call is TRBV5-4, the J call TRBJ2-5; D gene uncertain. Sequenced input: PBMCs or T cells enriched from blood (not recorded which). As DNA, the CDR3 is TGTGCCAGCAGCCCCCCGGGAGAGACCCAGTACTTC. This translates into CASSPPGETQYF.